The 20 T cell receptor beta chains in this list originate from one sample, sequenced in a study of molecular identifiers for immune sequencing clone quantification. TCRdb used MiXCR to reprocess the PCR reads, holding one entry per CDR3 protein. Here the sample spans about 640,000 distinct CDR3 sequences, about 20% being singletons. The sample taken for sequencing was naive CD8+ T cells from blood, with Jurkat cell RNA spiked in. As for subset: FACS-sorted CD8+CD4-CCR7+CD45RA+ naive T cells. These receptors originate from a human donor in good health. Some libraries in this study had Jurkat cell RNA spiked in.

This clonotype has a handful of counts. This chain uses TRBV5-1 with TRBJ2-7; TRBD1 matches 7 bases. Germline V gene lookup returns CDR1 SGHRS and CDR2 YFSETQ. The CDR3 length is 14 residues. J lost 5 bases, V lost 0 bases, and 5 bases had no gene match. CDR3 DNA: TGCGCCAGCAGCTTGGTTGGACAGGAACACGAGCAGTACTTC. Its protein product is CASSLVGQEHEQYF.

The chain has TRBV10-3 and TRBJ2-3, with 8 positions matching TRBD2. Trimming took 0 bases from V and 5 from J; bases not matched to a gene: 7. There are 16 residues in the CDR3. Per the germline V gene, CDR1 is ENHRY and CDR2 is SYGVKD. The CDR3 DNA is TGTGCCATCAGTGAGTCCGGGACTAGAGGGAGAGATACGCAGTATTTT. Its translation: CAISESGTRGRDTQYF.

This clonotype was recorded many times. V is TRBV30 and J is TRBJ2-1; D may be TRBD1 (6 bases). Germline assignment: CDR1 GTSNPN and CDR2 SVGIG (reference sequence). CDR3 length: 13 residues. V lost 2 bases and J lost 3, with 8 bases in between. The DNA for the CDR3 is TGTGCCTGGAGTATGGGACACTACAATGAGCAGTTCTTC. Translated: CAWSMGHYNEQFF. Variable domain in full (rest from reference TRBV30 and TRBJ2-1): SQTIHQWPATLVQPVGSPLSLECTVEGTSNPNLYWYRQAAGRGLQLLFYSVGIGQISSEVPQNLSASRPQDRQFILSSKKLLLSDSGFYLCAWSMGHYNEQFFGPGTRLTVL.

This clonotype was detected many times. The rearrangement uses TRBV7-2 and TRBJ2-5; 11 bases align to TRBD2. The junction had 5 bases not matched to a gene; V was cut back by 1 base and J by 4 bases. The CDR3 spans 16 residues. Germline loops: CDR1 SGHTA, CDR2 FQGNSA. CDR3 amino acids: CASSLVLAGGGETQYF. The CDR3 DNA is TGTGCCAGCAGCTTAGTCCTAGCGGGAGGAGGAGAGACCCAGTACTTC.

This chain uses TRBV4-3 with TRBJ2-7; unclear D gene. Germline CDR1 and CDR2: LGHNA and YSLEER. The CDR3 covers 13 residues. Trimming took off 0 bases at V and 2 bases at J, with 5 bases between the two ends. The CDR3 spells CASSQEAPYEQYF. For the CDR3, the DNA is TGCGCCAGCAGCCAAGAAGCCCCCTACGAGCAGTACTTC.

This clonotype came up many times. The chain employs TRBV4-3 and TRBJ2-7; D unresolved. Germline V gives CDR1 LGHNA, CDR2 YSLEER. This CDR3 has 15 residues. V was cut by 0 bases and J by 2 bases, with 11 bases left in between. CDR3 residues: CASSQDRPSTYEQYF. The CDR3 DNA sequence: TGCGCCAGCAGCCAAGACCGTCCCTCCACCTACGAGCAGTACTTC.

This clonotype was detected ten times or more. The chain has TRBV4-2 and TRBJ1-5, with no clear D. The CDR3 sequence is 15 residues long. Trimming cost V 4 bases and J 0 bases, with 10 bases left between them. The germline gives CDR1 LGHNA, CDR2 YNFKEQ. DNA of the CDR3: TGTGCCAGCAGCCCTGACACTAATAGCAATCAGCCCCAGCATTTT. Translation gives CASSPDTNSNQPQHF.

The gene calls are TRBV7-6 and TRBJ1-2; D perhaps matches TRBD1 (6 bases). This CDR3 is built from 13 residues. V gave up 6 bases and J gave up 6 bases, with 14 bases separating them. Looked up from germline, CDR1 is SGHVS and CDR2 is FNYEAQ. The CDR3 DNA reads TGTGCCAGCAGTCCCAGGGGTTCCCATGGCTACACCTTC. Translated, it gives CASSPRGSHGYTF.

In this sample, this clonotype turned up once. The J gene is TRBJ2-5, the V gene TRBV11-2, with D uncertain. V lost 1 base and J lost 5, with 8 bases in between. This CDR3 is 13 amino acids long. Germline V gene data show CDR1 as SGHAT and CDR2 as FQNNGV. CDR3 coding DNA: TGTGCCAGCAGCTTAGTGGGGTATGAGACCCAGTACTTC. Encoded protein: CASSLVGYETQYF. Variable domain in full (rest from reference TRBV11-2 and TRBJ2-5): EAGVAQSPRYKIIEKRQSVAFWCNPISGHATLYWYQQILGQGPKLLIQFQNNGVVDDSQLPKDRFSAERLKGVDSTLKIQPAKLEDSAVYLCASSLVGYETQYFGPGTRLLVL.

Comment on this clonotype: A much larger clone is a single base away; this may be a read error. J is TRBJ2-3 and V is TRBV6-2 or TRBV6-3; D gene ambiguous. Germline values: CDR1 MNHEY, CDR2 SVGEGT. Trimming shortened V by 0 bases and J by 4 bases, and 8 bases separated the two germline ends. The CDR3 loop spans 14 amino acids. For the CDR3, the DNA is TGTGCCAGCAGTTACTCGTTCCCTCCAGATACGCAGTATTTT. The encoded protein is CASSYSFPPDTQYF.

Of note for this clonotype: One end of the junction does not line up with germline, which may come from a read error. This chain uses TRBV6-6 with TRBJ1-1; D not resolved. Germline values: CDR1 MNHNY, CDR2 SVGAGI (reference sequence). This CDR3 region has 12 residues. For the CDR3, the DNA is TGTGTCAGCAGCTCGACGAACACTGAAGCTTTCTTT. Its translation: CVSSSTNTEAFF.

Here the CDR3 reads CASSQGRMDTEAFF. In DNA, the CDR3 is TGCGCCAGCAGCCAGGGTCGCATGGACACTGAAGCTTTCTTT. The chain links TRBV4-3 to TRBJ1-1, with no clear D. Trimming removed 3 bases from V and 3 bases from J, with 11 bases in between. Germline V gene lookup returns CDR1 LGHNA and CDR2 YSLEER. The length of the CDR3 is 14 residues.

This clonotype was recorded many times. This chain connects TRBV29-1 to TRBJ2-5; the D gene is possibly TRBD1 (5 bases). V lost 4 bases and J lost 5, with 17 bases in between. Germline-derived CDR1 and CDR2 are SQVTM and ANQGSEA. The CDR3 is 14 residues long. The CDR3 DNA follows: TGCAGCGTTGTGGGTATTGATGCAGGGGAGACCCAGTACTTC. It codes for CSVVGIDAGETQYF.

This clonotype was observed at least ten times. This chain connects TRBV12-3 or TRBV12-4 to TRBJ2-7, with D tentatively TRBD2 (6 bases). V gave up 6 bases and J gave up 6 bases, with 21 bases separating them. The CDR3 length is 15 residues. Here the CDR3 DNA reads TGTGCCAGCAGCCTCGTTTTGCGGGGACTGGGCGAGCAGTACTTC. It encodes CASSLVLRGLGEQYF.

This clonotype was detected many times. J is TRBJ2-4 and V is TRBV28; possible D gene TRBD2, 7 bases. Trimming pared 4 bases from V and 8 bases from J, leaving 24 bases between. The CDR3 contains 17 residues. The V gene's germline CDR1 is MDHEN and CDR2 SYDVKM. CDR3 bases: TGTGCCAGCAGTTCACCGGGACAAATACCACGGGAGGACATTCAGTACTTC. It codes for CASSSPGQIPREDIQYF. The complete variable domain, with remaining parts taken from reference TRBV28 and TRBJ2-4, reads DVKVTQSSRYLVKRTGEKVFLECVQDMDHENMFWYRQDPGLGLRLIYFSYDVKMKEKGDIPEGYSVSREKKERFSLILESASTNQTSMYLCASSSPGQIPREDIQYFGAGTRLSVL.

This clonotype has ten or more counts. Its ends do not fully match the called genes, so a read error is possible. The rearrangement joins TRBV7-7 to TRBJ1-1; D is undetermined. CDR3 length: 18 amino acids. Germline V gene sequence: CDR1 SSHAT, CDR2 FNYEAQ (reference sequence). CDR3 sequence (DNA): TGTGCTAGCAGCTTAAAATCTCACAGAGGTGTAATGAACACTGAAGCTTTCTTT. It specifies CASSLKSHRGVMNTEAFF.

This clonotype appeared once. A much larger clonotype is one base distant, so this may be a read error. Likely a read error: the CDR3 ends without its conserved phenylalanine or tryptophan. The chain combines TRBV11-2 with TRBJ1-1; no firm D call. Germline V lookup: CDR1 SGHAT, CDR2 FQNNGV. Trimming took 1 base from V and 9 from J, leaving 12 bases between them. CDR3 length: 13 amino acids. CDR3: CASSLVTVPQAFV. In nucleotides, the CDR3 is TGTGCCAGCAGCTTAGTAACGGTACCTCAAGCTTTCGTT.

At least ten counts were recorded for this clonotype. This chain connects TRBV7-6 to TRBJ2-7; D uncertain. The CDR3 contains 13 residues. CDR1 is SGHVS and CDR2 is FNYEAQ in the germline V gene. The V end was cut by 4 bases, the J end by 5 bases, with 12 bases between. This chain's CDR3 is CASSSSPRNEQYF. The CDR3 nucleotides read TGTGCCAGCAGCTCTTCCCCCAGGAACGAGCAGTACTTC.

This clonotype appeared once. Since no conserved phenylalanine or tryptophan closes the CDR3, a read error is the likely cause. The chain links TRBV4-1 to TRBJ1-6; maybe TRBD1 (5 bases). In germline, CDR1 is MGHRA, CDR2 YSYEKL. The CDR3 extends over 15 amino acids. The V end was cut by 0 bases, the J end by 10 bases, with 13 bases between. This chain's CDR3 is CASSQEPGFGSPLHS. The CDR3 region has the DNA TGCGCCAGCAGCCAAGAGCCAGGGTTCGGGTCACCCCTCCACTCT.

This clonotype was picked up many times. The chain uses TRBV7-9 and TRBJ2-7, with 7 bases identical to TRBD1. Germline V CDR1 and CDR2: SEHNR, FQNEAQ (reference sequence). The CDR3 loop spans 13 amino acids. Trimming removed 5 bases from V and 6 bases from J; junction bases left unmatched: 7. CDR3 in amino acids: CASSTGTVSEQYF. CDR3 DNA sequence: TGTGCCAGCAGCACCGGGACAGTTTCCGAGCAGTACTTC.